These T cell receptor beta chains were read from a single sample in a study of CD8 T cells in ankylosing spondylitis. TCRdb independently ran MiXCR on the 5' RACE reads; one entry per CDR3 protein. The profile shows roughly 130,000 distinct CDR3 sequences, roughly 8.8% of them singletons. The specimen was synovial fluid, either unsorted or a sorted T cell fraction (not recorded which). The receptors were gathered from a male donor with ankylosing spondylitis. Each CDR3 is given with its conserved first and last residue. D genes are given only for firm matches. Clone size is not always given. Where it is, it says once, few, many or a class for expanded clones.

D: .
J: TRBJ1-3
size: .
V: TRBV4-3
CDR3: CASSPGRLGNTIYF
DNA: TGCGCCAGCAGCCCGGGACGCCTAGGAAACACCATATATTTT

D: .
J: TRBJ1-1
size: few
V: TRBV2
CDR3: CASSRTVMNTEAFF
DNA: TGTGCCAGCAGTCGGACGGTGATGAACACTGAAGCTTTCTTT

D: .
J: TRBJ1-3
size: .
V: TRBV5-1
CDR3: CASSSSPDSSGNTIYF
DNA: TGCGCCAGCAGCTCCTCGCCTGACAGCTCTGGAAACACCATATATTTT

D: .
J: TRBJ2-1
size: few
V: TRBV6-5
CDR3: CASSSADRYNEQFF
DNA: TGTGCCAGCAGTTCAGCCGACAGATACAATGAGCAGTTCTTC

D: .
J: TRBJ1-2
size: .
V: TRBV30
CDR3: CAWEAQANYGYTF
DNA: TGTGCCTGGGAAGCCCAGGCTAACTATGGCTACACCTTC

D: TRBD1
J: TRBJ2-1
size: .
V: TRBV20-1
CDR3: CSASRGPLVYNEQFF
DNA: TGCAGTGCTAGTAGGGGGCCCCTGGTCTACAATGAGCAGTTCTTC

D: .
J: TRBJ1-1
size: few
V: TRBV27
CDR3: CAREEVGTEAFF
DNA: TGTGCCAGGGAGGAGGTCGGCACTGAAGCTTTCTTT

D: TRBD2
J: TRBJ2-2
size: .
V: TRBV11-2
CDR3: CASSLHGTSGELFF
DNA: TGTGCCAGCAGCTTACACGGGACTAGCGGGGAGCTGTTTTTT

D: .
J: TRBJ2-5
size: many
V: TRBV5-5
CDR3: CASSPLEGGRGFGKTQYF
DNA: TGTGCCAGCAGCCCGTTGGAGGGTGGCAGGGGGTTTGGGAAGACCCAGTACTTC

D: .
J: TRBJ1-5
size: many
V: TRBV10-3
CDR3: CAIRETGQPQHF
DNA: TGTGCCATCAGGGAAACTGGCCAGCCCCAGCATTTT

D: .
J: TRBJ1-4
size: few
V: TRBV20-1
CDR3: CSARAGVSEKLFF
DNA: TGCAGTGCTAGAGCCGGGGTCAGTGAAAAACTGTTTTTT

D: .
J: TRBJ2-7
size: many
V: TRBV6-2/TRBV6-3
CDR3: CASSYSDNYEQYF
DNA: TGTGCCAGCAGTTACTCGGACAACTACGAGCAGTACTTC

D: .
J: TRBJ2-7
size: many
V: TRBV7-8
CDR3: CASSLVSGESYEQYF
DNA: TGTGCCAGCAGCTTAGTATCGGGAGAGAGCTACGAGCAGTACTTC

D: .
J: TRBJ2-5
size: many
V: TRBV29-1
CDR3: CSVRGPQETQYF
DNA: TGCAGCGTCAGGGGTCCCCAAGAGACCCAGTACTTC

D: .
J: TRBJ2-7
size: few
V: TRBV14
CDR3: CASSQGGLTYEQYF
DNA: TGTGCCAGCAGCCAAGGGGGATTGACTTACGAGCAGTACTTC

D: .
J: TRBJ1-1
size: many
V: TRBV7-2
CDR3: CASSLNTNTEAFF
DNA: TGTGCCAGCAGCTTAAACACGAACACTGAAGCTTTCTTT

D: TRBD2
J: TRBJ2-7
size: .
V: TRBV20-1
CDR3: CSATRGEGHSYEQYF
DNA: TGCAGTGCTACCCGGGGGGAGGGTCATTCCTACGAGCAGTACTTC

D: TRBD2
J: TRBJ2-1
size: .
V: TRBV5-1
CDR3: CASSGGLAYNEQFF
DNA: TGCGCCAGCAGCGGGGGACTAGCCTACAATGAGCAGTTCTTC

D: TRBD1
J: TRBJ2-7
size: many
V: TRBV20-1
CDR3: CSARDPLTGVRYEQYF
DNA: TGCAGTGCTAGAGATCCCCTGACAGGGGTTCGGTACGAGCAGTACTTC

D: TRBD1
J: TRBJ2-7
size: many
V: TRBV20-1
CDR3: CSATHRGRHEQYF
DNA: TGCAGTGCAACCCACAGGGGGCGGCACGAGCAGTACTTC

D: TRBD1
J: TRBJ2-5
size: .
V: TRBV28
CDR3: CASSEFRDRGIQETQYF
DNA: TGTGCCAGCAGCGAGTTCCGGGACAGGGGGATTCAAGAGACCCAGTACTTC

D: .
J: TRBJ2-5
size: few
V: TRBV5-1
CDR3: CASSLGTMNGETQYF
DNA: TGCGCCAGCAGCTTGGGGACTATGAATGGTGAGACCCAGTACTTC

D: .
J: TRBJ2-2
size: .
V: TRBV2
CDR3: CASGKENTGELFF
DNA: TGTGCCAGCGGAAAGGAAAACACCGGGGAGCTGTTTTTT

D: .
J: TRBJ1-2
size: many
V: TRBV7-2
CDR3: CASSPARGSVYGYTF
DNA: TGTGCCAGCAGCCCCGCCAGAGGCAGTGTCTATGGCTACACCTTC

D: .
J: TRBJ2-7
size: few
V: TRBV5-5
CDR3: CASSLRVDAYEQYF
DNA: TGTGCCAGCAGCCTGAGGGTGGACGCCTACGAGCAGTACTTC

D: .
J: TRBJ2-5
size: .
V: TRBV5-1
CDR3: CASIPDSRETQYF
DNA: TGCGCCAGCATTCCGGACAGCCGGGAGACCCAGTACTTC

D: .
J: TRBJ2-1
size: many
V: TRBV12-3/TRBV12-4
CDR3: CASRYYNEQFF
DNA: TGTGCCAGCAGGTATTACAATGAGCAGTTCTTC

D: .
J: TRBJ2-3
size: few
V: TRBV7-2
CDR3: CAANRGREDTQYF
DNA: TGTGCCGCCAATAGGGGGCGGGAGGATACGCAGTATTTT

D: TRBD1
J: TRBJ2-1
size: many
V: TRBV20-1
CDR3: CSAFTGVDEQFF
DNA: TGCAGTGCTTTTACAGGGGTCGATGAGCAGTTCTTC

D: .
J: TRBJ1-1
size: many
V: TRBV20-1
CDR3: CSARVRAANTEAFF
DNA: TGCAGTGCTAGAGTCCGGGCAGCGAACACTGAAGCTTTCTTT

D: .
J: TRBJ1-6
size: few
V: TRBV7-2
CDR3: CASRNGQLYNSPLHF
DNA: TGTGCCAGCAGGAACGGGCAGCTCTATAATTCACCCCTCCACTTT

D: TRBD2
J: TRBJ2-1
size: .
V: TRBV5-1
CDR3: CASSLVGLAGGRNEQFF
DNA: TGCGCCAGCAGCTTGGTCGGACTAGCGGGAGGGAGGAATGAGCAGTTCTTC

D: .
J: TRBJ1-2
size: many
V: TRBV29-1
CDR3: CSVALGTAHTF
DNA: .

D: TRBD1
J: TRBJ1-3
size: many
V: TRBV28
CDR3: CASRSRGLGNTIYF
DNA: TGTGCCAGCAGGAGCAGGGGGCTAGGAAACACCATATATTTT

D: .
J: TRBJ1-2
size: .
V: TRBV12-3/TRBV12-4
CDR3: CASSSPNNYGYTF
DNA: TGTGCCAGCAGTTCTCCAAATAACTATGGCTACACCTTC

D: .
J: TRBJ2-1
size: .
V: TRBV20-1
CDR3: CSARDRKRGYNEQFF
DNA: TGCAGTGCTAGGGATCGGAAAAGAGGCTACAATGAGCAGTTCTTC

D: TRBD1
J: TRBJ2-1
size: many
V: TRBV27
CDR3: CASSVKGQGAYEQFF
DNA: TGTGCCAGCAGTGTCAAGGGACAGGGGGCTTATGAGCAGTTCTTC

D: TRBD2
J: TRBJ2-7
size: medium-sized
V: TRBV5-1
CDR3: CASSLDLAATSYEQYF
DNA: TGCGCCAGCAGCTTGGACCTAGCGGCAACCTCCTACGAGCAGTACTTC

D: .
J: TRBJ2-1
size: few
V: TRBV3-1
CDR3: CASSQGPGSEQFF
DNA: TGTGCCAGCAGCCAAGGTCCGGGGAGTGAGCAGTTCTTC

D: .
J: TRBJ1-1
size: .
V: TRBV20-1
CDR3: CSAPSRGAEAFF
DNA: TGCAGTGCTCCTTCCAGGGGCGCTGAAGCTTTCTTT

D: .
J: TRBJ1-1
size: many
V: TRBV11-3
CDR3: CASSLRDNTEAFF
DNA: TGTGCCAGCAGCTTACGGGACAACACTGAAGCTTTCTTT

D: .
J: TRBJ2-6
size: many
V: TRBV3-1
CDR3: CASTRQRYRSGANVLTF
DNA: TGTGCCAGCACCCGACAGCGGTACCGCTCTGGGGCCAACGTCCTGACTTTC

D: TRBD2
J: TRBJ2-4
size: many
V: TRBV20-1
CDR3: CSAKRPGLGQNIQYF
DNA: TGCAGTGCTAAAAGACCGGGACTAGGTCAAAACATTCAGTACTTC

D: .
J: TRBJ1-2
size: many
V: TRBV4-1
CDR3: CASRGNLNYGYTF
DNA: TGCGCCAGCAGGGGCAATCTTAACTATGGCTACACCTTC

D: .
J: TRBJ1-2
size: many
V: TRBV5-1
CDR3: CASSLIATGTSYGYTF
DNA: TGCGCCAGCAGCTTGATCGCGACCGGAACCTCTTATGGCTACACCTTC

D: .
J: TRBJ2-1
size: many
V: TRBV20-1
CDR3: CSANGGTSYNEQFF
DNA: TGCAGTGCTAACGGCGGGACATCCTACAATGAGCAGTTCTTC

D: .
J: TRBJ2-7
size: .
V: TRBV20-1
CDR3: CSASTDSGSFEQYF
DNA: TGCAGTGCTAGTACGGACAGTGGGTCTTTCGAGCAGTACTTC